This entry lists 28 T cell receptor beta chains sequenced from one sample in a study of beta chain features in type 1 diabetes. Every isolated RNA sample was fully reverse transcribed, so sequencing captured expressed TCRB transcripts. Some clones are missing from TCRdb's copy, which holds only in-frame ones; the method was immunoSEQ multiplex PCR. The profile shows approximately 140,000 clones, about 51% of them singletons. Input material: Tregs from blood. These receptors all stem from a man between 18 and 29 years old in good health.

The CDR3 sequence: CASTPGQGGPYGYTF. The CDR3 nucleotides are TGTGCCAGCACCCCCGGGCAGGGAGGCCCATATGGCTACACCTTC. The V and J genes are TRBV27 and TRBJ1-2; a possible D gene is TRBD1 (5 bases). The CDR3 is 15 amino acids. V dropped 7 bases and J dropped 5 bases, with 20 bases sitting between them. Germline values: CDR1 MNHEY, CDR2 SMNVEV (reference sequence).

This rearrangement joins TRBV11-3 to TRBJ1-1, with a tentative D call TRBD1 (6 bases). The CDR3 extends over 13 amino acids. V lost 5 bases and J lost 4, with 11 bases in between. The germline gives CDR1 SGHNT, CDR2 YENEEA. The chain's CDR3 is CASSRGHSTEAFF. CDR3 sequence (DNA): TGTGCCAGCAGCCGGGGACACTCCACTGAAGCTTTCTTT.

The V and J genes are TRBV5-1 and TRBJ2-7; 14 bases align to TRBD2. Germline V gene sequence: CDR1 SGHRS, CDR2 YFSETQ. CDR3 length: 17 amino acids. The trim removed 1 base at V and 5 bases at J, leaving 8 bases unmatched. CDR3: CASSLSTSGGAGHEQYF. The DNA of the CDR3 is TGCGCCAGCAGCTTGTCGACTAGCGGGGGGGCCGGCCACGAGCAGTACTTC.

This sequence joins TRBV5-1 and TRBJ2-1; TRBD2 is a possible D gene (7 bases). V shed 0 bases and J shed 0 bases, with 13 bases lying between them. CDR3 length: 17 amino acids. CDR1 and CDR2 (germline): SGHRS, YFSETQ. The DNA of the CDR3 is TGCGCCAGCAGCTTGGTGCGGGGGCCGAGCTCCTACAATGAGCAGTTCTTC. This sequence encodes CASSLVRGPSSYNEQFF.

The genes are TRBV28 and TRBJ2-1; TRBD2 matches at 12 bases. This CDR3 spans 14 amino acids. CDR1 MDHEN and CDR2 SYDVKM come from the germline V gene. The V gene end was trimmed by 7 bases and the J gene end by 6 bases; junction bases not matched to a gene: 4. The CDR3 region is CASNRLAGANEQFF. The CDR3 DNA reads TGTGCCAGCAATAGACTAGCGGGGGCCAATGAGCAGTTCTTC. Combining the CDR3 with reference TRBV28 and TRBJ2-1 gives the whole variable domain DVKVTQSSRYLVKRTGEKVFLECVQDMDHENMFWYRQDPGLGLRLIYFSYDVKMKEKGDIPEGYSVSREKKERFSLILESASTNQTSMYLCASNRLAGANEQFFGPGTRLTVL.

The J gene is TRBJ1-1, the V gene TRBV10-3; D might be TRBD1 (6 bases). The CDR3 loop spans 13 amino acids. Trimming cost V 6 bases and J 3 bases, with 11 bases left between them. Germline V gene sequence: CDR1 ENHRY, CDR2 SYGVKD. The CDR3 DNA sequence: TGTGCCATCAGAAACAGGGTTGACACTGAAGCTTTCTTT. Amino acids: CAIRNRVDTEAFF.

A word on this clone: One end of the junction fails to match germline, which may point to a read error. The DNA for the CDR3 is TGTGCCAGCAGCTTACCGGGACAGGTCCCCTTTTTT. Translation gives CASSLPGQVPFF. The chain recombines TRBV7-9 with TRBJ1-1; 8 nucleotides line up with TRBD1. The CDR3 sequence is 12 residues long. Germline V CDR1 and CDR2: SEHNR, FQNEAQ (reference sequence). The complete variable domain, with remaining parts taken from reference TRBV7-9 and TRBJ1-1, reads DTGVSQNPRHKITKRGQNVTFRCDPISEHNRLYWYRQTLGQGPEFLTYFQNEAQLEKSRLLSDRFSAERPKGSFSTLEIQRTEQGDSAMYLCASSLPGQVPFFGQGTRLTVV.

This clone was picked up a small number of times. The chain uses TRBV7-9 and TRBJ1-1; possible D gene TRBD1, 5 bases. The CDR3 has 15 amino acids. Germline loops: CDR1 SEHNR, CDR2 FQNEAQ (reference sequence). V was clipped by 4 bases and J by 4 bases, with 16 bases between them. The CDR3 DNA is TGTGCCAGCAGCTATTTGGGGCAGTTGGGCACTGAAGCTTTCTTT. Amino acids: CASSYLGQLGTEAFF.

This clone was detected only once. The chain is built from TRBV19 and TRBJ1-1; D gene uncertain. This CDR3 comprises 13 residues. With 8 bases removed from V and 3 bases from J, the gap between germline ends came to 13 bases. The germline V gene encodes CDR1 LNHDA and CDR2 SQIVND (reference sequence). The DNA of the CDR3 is TGTGCCAGTGACAACACACCGGACACTGAAGCTTTCTTT. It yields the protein CASDNTPDTEAFF.

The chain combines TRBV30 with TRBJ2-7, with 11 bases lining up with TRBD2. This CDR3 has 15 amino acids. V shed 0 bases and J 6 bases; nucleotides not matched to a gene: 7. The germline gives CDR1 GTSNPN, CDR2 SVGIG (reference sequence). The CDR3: CAWSVVAGGSGEQYF. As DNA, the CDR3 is TGTGCCTGGAGTGTTGTAGCGGGGGGGTCCGGCGAGCAGTACTTC. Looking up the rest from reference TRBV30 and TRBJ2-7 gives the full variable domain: SQTIHQWPATLVQPVGSPLSLECTVEGTSNPNLYWYRQAAGRGLQLLFYSVGIGQISSEVPQNLSASRPQDRQFILSSKKLLLSDSGFYLCAWSVVAGGSGEQYFGPGTRLTVT.

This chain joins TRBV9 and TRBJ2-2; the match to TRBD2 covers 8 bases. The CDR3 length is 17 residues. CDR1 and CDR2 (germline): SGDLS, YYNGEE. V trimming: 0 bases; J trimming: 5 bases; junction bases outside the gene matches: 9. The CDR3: CASSVGAGAVKTGELFF. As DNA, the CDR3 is TGTGCCAGCAGCGTAGGAGCGGGAGCAGTGAAAACCGGGGAGCTGTTTTTT.

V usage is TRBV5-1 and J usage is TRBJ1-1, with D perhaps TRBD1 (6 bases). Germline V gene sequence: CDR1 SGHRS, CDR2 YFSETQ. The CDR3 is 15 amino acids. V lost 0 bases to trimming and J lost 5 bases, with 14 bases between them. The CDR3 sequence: CASSLESPGTTEAFF. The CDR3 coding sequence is TGCGCCAGCAGCTTGGAATCCCCAGGGACAACTGAAGCTTTCTTT.

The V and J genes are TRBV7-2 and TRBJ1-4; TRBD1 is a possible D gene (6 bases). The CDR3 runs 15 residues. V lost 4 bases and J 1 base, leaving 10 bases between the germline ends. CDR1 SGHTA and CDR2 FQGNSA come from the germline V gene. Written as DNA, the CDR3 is TGTGCCAGCAGCTCAGAAGGGGGAACTAATGAAAAACTGTTTTTT. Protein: CASSSEGGTNEKLFF.

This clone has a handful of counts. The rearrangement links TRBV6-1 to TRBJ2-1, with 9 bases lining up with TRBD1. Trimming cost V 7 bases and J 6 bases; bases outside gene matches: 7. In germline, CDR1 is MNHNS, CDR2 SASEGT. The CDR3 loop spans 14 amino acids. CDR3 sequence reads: CASNRDRVSNEQFF. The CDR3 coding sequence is TGTGCCAGCAACCGGGACAGGGTCTCCAATGAGCAGTTCTTC.

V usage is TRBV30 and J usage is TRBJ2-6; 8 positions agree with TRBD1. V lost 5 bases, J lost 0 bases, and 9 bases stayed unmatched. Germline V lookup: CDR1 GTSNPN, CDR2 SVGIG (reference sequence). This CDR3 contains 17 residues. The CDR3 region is CAWSRTGLFSGANVLTF. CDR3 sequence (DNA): TGTGCCTGGTCCAGGACAGGGCTCTTCTCTGGGGCCAACGTCCTGACTTTC.

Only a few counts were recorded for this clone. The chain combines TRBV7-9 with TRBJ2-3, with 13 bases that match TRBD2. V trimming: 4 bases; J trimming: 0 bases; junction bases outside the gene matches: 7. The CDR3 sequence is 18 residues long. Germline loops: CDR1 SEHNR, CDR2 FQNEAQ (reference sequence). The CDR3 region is CASSSLRLAGGSTDTQYF. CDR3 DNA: TGTGCCAGCAGCTCTTTACGACTAGCGGGAGGTAGCACAGATACGCAGTATTTT. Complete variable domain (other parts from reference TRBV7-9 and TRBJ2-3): DTGVSQNPRHKITKRGQNVTFRCDPISEHNRLYWYRQTLGQGPEFLTYFQNEAQLEKSRLLSDRFSAERPKGSFSTLEIQRTEQGDSAMYLCASSSLRLAGGSTDTQYFGPGTRLTVL.

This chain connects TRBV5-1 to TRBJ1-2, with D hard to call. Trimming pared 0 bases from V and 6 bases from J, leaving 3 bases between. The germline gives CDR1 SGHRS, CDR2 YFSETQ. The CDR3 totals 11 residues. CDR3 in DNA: TGCGCCAGCAGCTTGGGGCATGGCTACACCTTC. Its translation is CASSLGHGYTF.

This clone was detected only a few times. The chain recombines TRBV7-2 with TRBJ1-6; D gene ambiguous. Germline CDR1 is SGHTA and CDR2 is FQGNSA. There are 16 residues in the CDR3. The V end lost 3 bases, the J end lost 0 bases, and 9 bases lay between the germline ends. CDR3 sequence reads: CASSFQGSSYNSPLHF. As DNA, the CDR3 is TGTGCCAGCAGCTTTCAAGGGAGCTCCTATAATTCACCCCTCCACTTT.

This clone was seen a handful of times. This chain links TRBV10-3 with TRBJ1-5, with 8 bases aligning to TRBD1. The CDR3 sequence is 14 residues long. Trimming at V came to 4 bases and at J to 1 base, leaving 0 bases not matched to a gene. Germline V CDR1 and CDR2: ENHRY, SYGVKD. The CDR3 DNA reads TGTGCCATCAGTGGGACAGGGAGCAATCAGCCCCAGCATTTT. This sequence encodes CAISGTGSNQPQHF.

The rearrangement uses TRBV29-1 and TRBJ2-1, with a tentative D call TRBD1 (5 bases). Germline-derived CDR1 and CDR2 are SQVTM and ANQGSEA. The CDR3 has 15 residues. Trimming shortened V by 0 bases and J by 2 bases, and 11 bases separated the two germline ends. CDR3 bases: TGCAGCGTTGAAGATAAGACAGTTGCCTACAATGAGCAGTTCTTC. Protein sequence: CSVEDKTVAYNEQFF.

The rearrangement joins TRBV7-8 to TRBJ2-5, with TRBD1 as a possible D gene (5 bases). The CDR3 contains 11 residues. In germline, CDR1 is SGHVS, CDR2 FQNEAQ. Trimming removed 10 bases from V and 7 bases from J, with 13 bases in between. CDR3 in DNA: TGTGCCATCGACAACCAGGGGACCCAGTACTTC. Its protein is CAIDNQGTQYF.

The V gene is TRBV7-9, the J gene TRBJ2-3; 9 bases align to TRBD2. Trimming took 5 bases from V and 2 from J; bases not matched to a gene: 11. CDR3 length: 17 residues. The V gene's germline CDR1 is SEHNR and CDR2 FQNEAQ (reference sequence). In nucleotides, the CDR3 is TGTGCCAGCAGCCTCGCGCGGCTAGCGGGGCACACAGATACGCAGTATTTT. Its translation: CASSLARLAGHTDTQYF.

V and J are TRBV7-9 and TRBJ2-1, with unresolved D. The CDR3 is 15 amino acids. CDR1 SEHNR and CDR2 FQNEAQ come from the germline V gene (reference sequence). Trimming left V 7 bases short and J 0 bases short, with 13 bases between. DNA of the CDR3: TGTGCCAGCAAAAGACGGCCGGGCTCCTACAATGAGCAGTTCTTC. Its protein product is CASKRRPGSYNEQFF.

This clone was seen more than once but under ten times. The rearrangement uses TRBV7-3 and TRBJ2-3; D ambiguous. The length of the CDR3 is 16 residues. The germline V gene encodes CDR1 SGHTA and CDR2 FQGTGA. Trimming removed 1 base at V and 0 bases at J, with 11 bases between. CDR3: CASSLMSVSSTDTQYF. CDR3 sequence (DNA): TGTGCCAGCAGCTTAATGTCTGTTAGTAGCACAGATACGCAGTATTTT.

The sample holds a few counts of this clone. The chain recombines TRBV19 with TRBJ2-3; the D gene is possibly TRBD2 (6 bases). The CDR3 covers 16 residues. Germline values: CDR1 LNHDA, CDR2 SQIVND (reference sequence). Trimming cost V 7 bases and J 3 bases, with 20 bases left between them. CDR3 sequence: CASNAAGTRETDTQYF. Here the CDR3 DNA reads TGTGCCAGTAATGCAGCGGGCACAAGGGAAACAGATACGCAGTATTTT.

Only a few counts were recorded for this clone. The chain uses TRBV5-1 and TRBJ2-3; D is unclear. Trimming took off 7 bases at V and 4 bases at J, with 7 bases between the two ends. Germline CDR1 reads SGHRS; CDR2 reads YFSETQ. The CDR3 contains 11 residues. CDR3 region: CASGLSDTQYF. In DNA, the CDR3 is TGCGCCAGCGGCCTCTCAGATACGCAGTATTTT. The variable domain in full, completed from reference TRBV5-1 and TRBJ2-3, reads KAGVTQTPRYLIKTRGQQVTLSCSPISGHRSVSWYQQTPGQGLQFLFEYFSETQRNKGNFPGRFSGRQFSNSRSEMNVSTLELGDSALYLCASGLSDTQYFGPGTRLTVL.

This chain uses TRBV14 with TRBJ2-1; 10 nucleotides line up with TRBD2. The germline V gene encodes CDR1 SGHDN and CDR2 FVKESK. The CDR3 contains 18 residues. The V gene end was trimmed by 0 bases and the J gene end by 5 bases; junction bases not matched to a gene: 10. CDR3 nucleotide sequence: TGTGCCAGCAGCCAAGATGGGCTAGCGGGAGAAGGAAACAATGAGCAGTTCTTC. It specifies CASSQDGLAGEGNNEQFF.

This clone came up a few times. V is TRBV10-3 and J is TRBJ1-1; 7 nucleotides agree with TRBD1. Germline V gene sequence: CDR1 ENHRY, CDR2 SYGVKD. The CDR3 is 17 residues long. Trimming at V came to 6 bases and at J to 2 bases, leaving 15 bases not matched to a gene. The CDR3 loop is CAISQTTRGGGNTEAFF. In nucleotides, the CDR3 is TGTGCCATCAGCCAGACGACTAGAGGAGGGGGCAACACTGAAGCTTTCTTT.